Following are 32 T cell receptor beta chains from one sample sequenced in a study of T cell repertoires in cytomegalovirus infection. MiXCR was run by TCRdb on the reads, yielding one entry per CDR3 protein. The sample yields 100,000 or so distinct CDR3 sequences, around 22% seen once. The sequenced sample consisted of CD8+ T cells from PBMCs. These receptors were obtained from a human donor in good health (CMV status not recorded). Some clones in this sample may be carry-over from other donors' samples.

This chain connects TRBV27 to TRBJ1-2; perhaps TRBD1 as D (5 bases). Germline values: CDR1 MNHEY, CDR2 SMNVEV (reference sequence). The ends were cut back, 4 bases at V and 2 bases at J, with 8 bases in the middle. The CDR3 runs 13 residues. CDR3 loop: CASSSAGNYGYTF. DNA of the CDR3: TGTGCCAGCAGTTCGGCAGGGAACTATGGCTACACCTTC.

This clonotype was counted ten times or more. This chain joins TRBV11-3 and TRBJ2-1; perhaps TRBD2 as D (6 bases). CDR1 is SGHNT, CDR2 YENEEA, per germline. The CDR3 sequence is 14 residues long. Trimming stripped 4 bases from V and 9 bases from J, with 16 bases between. DNA for the CDR3: TGTGCCAGCAGCTCGCTGACTAGTCGAGGTGAGCAGTTCTTC. This encodes CASSSLTSRGEQFF.

This clonotype occurred many times. The CDR3 region is CASSPHPGLADNEQFF. The CDR3 DNA follows: TGTGCCAGCAGCCCCCACCCGGGACTAGCGGACAATGAGCAGTTCTTC. This chain joins TRBV7-2 and TRBJ2-1, with TRBD2 identical over 11 bases. Unmatched junction bases numbered 8, after V lost 5 bases and J lost 5 bases. CDR1 SGHTA and CDR2 FQGNSA come from the germline V gene. The CDR3 is 16 amino acids. The full variable domain, in which reference TRBV7-2 and TRBJ2-1 provide the parts outside the CDR3, is GAGVSQSPSNKVTEKGKDVELRCDPISGHTALYWYRQSLGQGLEFLIYFQGNSAPDKSGLPSDRFSAERTGGSVSTLTIQRTQQEDSAVYLCASSPHPGLADNEQFFGPGTRLTVL.

A note on this clonotype: Just one base apart from a much larger clone, this may be a read error. Because the CDR3 is missing its conserved closing phenylalanine or tryptophan, this is likely a read error. V and J are TRBV7-2 and TRBJ2-1, with 10 bases fitting TRBD1. The CDR3 has 17 residues. The germline V gene has CDR1 SGHTA and CDR2 FQGNSA. Losses at the gene ends were 4 bases for V and 1 base for J; bases not matched to a gene: 7. Written as DNA, the CDR3 is TGTGCCAGCAGCTCCGACCCGGACAGGGGGTCCTACAATGAGCAGTTCTCC. This translates into CASSSDPDRGSYNEQFS.

There are many counts of this clonotype. DNA for the CDR3: TGTGCCAGTAGTATCTCAGGGGGCTCCTACAATGAGCAGTTCTTC. This encodes CASSISGGSYNEQFF. The rearrangement uses TRBV19 and TRBJ2-1; TRBD1 agrees at 7 bases. The length of the CDR3 is 15 residues. V was pared by 3 bases and J by 0 bases, with 2 bases of the junction left unmatched. The germline V gene has CDR1 LNHDA and CDR2 SQIVND (reference sequence).

V gene TRBV27 combines with J gene TRBJ2-1; 7 bases agree with TRBD2. In germline, CDR1 is MNHEY, CDR2 SMNVEV (reference sequence). Trimming took 2 bases from V and 3 from J; bases not matched to a gene: 7. The CDR3 covers 16 residues. The DNA for the CDR3 is TGTGCCAGCAGTTTACGGGAGCGGGGCAACTACAATGAGCAGTTCTTC. Translation: CASSLRERGNYNEQFF.

There are many counts of this clonotype. V usage is TRBV5-4 and J usage is TRBJ1-1; D not resolved. With 5 bases removed from V and 4 bases from J, the gap between germline ends came to 12 bases. This CDR3 is 13 amino acids long. The germline V gene has CDR1 SGHNT and CDR2 YYREEE (reference sequence). This CDR3 reads CASRLTSSTEAFF. The CDR3 coding sequence is TGTGCCAGCAGGTTAACAAGCAGCACTGAAGCTTTCTTT.

Many counts were recorded for this clonotype. The chain couples TRBV12-3 or TRBV12-4 to TRBJ2-4; possibly TRBD2 for D (5 bases). Between the trimmed V and J ends, which lost 6 bases and 1 base, there was a span of 16 bases. This CDR3 has 16 residues. The CDR3 loop reads CASSPFGVTAKNIQYF. The CDR3 coding sequence is TGTGCCAGCAGCCCGTTCGGGGTGACGGCCAAAAACATTCAGTACTTC.

This clonotype was seen at least ten times. The chain joins TRBV20-1 to TRBJ2-1; D uncertain. In germline, CDR1 is DFQATT, CDR2 SNEGSKA (reference sequence). V lost 0 bases and J lost 2, with 2 bases in between. There are 12 residues in the CDR3. CDR3 loop: CSARDPYNEQFF. The CDR3, as DNA: TGCAGTGCTAGAGACCCCTACAATGAGCAGTTCTTC.

This clonotype has a count of ten or more. This chain uses TRBV6-1 with TRBJ2-7; D unclear. The CDR3 runs 14 residues. Trimming removed 1 base at V and 3 bases at J, with 10 bases between. The V gene's germline CDR1 is MNHNS and CDR2 SASEGT. CDR3 sequence (DNA): TGTGCCAGCAGTGAAGGGATAGAATTCTACGAGCAGTACTTC. Translation gives CASSEGIEFYEQYF.

The rearrangement joins TRBV28 to TRBJ2-3; D gene unclear. Germline V lookup: CDR1 MDHEN, CDR2 SYDVKM. Trimming shortened V by 3 bases and J by 0 bases, and 10 bases separated the two germline ends. This CDR3 is 15 amino acids long. DNA of the CDR3: TGTGCCAGCAGTTTGGCCGGAACTAGCACAGATACGCAGTATTTT. Translated, it gives CASSLAGTSTDTQYF.

The chain has TRBV27 and TRBJ1-2; D is ambiguous. The germline V gene encodes CDR1 MNHEY and CDR2 SMNVEV (reference sequence). CDR3 length equals 14 residues. V dropped 3 bases and J dropped 4 bases, with 12 bases sitting between them. CDR3 region: CASSFSQAGYGYTF. The CDR3 DNA sequence: TGTGCCAGCAGTTTTAGTCAGGCGGGCTATGGCTACACCTTC.

In this sample, this clonotype turned up a few times. This chain connects TRBV2 to TRBJ2-7; 9 bases map to TRBD2. CDR3 size: 14 residues. Germline loops: CDR1 SNHLY, CDR2 FYNNEI. Trimming cost V 1 base and J 5 bases; bases outside gene matches: 3. CDR3 nucleotide sequence: TGTGCCAGCAGTGAAGGGACTAGCGAGGACGAGCAGTACTTC. Translated: CASSEGTSEDEQYF.

This clonotype has a handful of counts. CDR3 nucleotides: TGTGCCACCAGCAAGTCTAGCTGGGAGACCCAGTACTTC. Its translation is CATSKSSWETQYF. The V gene is TRBV15, the J gene TRBJ2-5, with D tentatively TRBD2 (5 bases). V dropped 4 bases and J dropped 5 bases, with 11 bases sitting between them. Germline loops: CDR1 LNHNV, CDR2 YYDKDF (reference sequence). The CDR3 covers 13 residues.

This clonotype was counted a few times. The chain employs TRBV11-2 and TRBJ2-5, with TRBD2 matching 9 bases. Per the germline V gene, CDR1 is SGHAT and CDR2 is FQNNGV. J was trimmed by 3 bases and V by 4 bases; bases with no gene match: 6. The CDR3 runs 15 residues. The CDR3 DNA reads TGTGCCAGCAGCTCGACTAGCGGTACAGAAGAGACCCAGTACTTC. Translated, it gives CASSSTSGTEETQYF. The variable domain in full, completed from reference TRBV11-2 and TRBJ2-5, reads EAGVAQSPRYKIIEKRQSVAFWCNPISGHATLYWYQQILGQGPKLLIQFQNNGVVDDSQLPKDRFSAERLKGVDSTLKIQPAKLEDSAVYLCASSSTSGTEETQYFGPGTRLLVL.

The gene calls are TRBV12-5 and TRBJ1-1; D unclear. V lost 1 base and J lost 6, with 9 bases in between. Germline assignment: CDR1 LGHNT and CDR2 FRNRAP. The CDR3 has 13 residues. The CDR3 spells CASGLGREPEAFF. The DNA of the CDR3 is TGTGCTAGTGGTTTGGGACGGGAGCCTGAAGCTTTCTTT.

This clonotype was found a few times. The rearrangement links TRBV19 to TRBJ2-1; D possibly corresponds to TRBD1 (5 bases). There are 13 residues in the CDR3. Between the trimmed V and J ends, which lost 7 bases and 0 bases, there was a span of 7 bases. From germline, CDR1 is LNHDA and CDR2 SQIVND (reference sequence). In nucleotides, the CDR3 is TGTGCCAGTAAGACAGACTCCTACAATGAGCAGTTCTTC. Translation gives CASKTDSYNEQFF.

This clonotype was seen only a few times. The genes are TRBV5-5 and TRBJ1-2, with D unresolved. Germline V gene data show CDR1 as SGHKS and CDR2 as YYEKEE (reference sequence). V lost 4 bases and J lost 2, with 9 bases in between. This CDR3 contains 13 residues. CDR3 sequence: CASSTTDNYGYTF. DNA for the CDR3: TGTGCCAGCAGCACGACGGACAACTATGGCTACACCTTC. Full variable domain (rest looked up from reference TRBV5-5 and TRBJ1-2): DAGVTQSPTHLIKTRGQQVTLRCSPISGHKSVSWYQQVLGQGPQFIFQYYEKEERGRGNFPDRFSARQFPNYSSELNVNALLLGDSALYLCASSTTDNYGYTFGSGTRLTVV.

V is TRBV6-1 and J is TRBJ2-2; D uncertain. Germline V gene sequence: CDR1 MNHNS, CDR2 SASEGT. This CDR3 has 14 amino acids. Trimming took off 8 bases at V and 6 bases at J, with 16 bases between the two ends. The CDR3 DNA reads as TGTGCCAGCTTCTCCGGCGTTCTTGCCGGGGAGCTGTTTTTT. Translation gives CASFSGVLAGELFF.

This chain joins TRBV3-1 and TRBJ2-1, with no clear D. Trimming removed 1 base from V and 4 bases from J, with 11 bases in between. This CDR3 has 15 residues. CDR1 LGHDT and CDR2 YNNKEL come from the germline V gene (reference sequence). CDR3 sequence (DNA): TGTGCCAGCAGCCAAGGTAGGAGTGCGTACAATGAGCAGTTCTTC. As protein: CASSQGRSAYNEQFF.

This clonotype was picked up a small number of times. The gene calls are TRBV2 and TRBJ1-1; 8 bases agree with TRBD1. Germline lookup yields CDR1 SNHLY and CDR2 FYNNEI. CDR3 length: 15 residues. Trimming removed 3 bases from V and 5 bases from J; junction bases left unmatched: 8. The CDR3 loop reads CASSDYRGRRTEAFF. The CDR3 nucleotides read TGTGCCAGCAGTGACTACAGGGGGAGGAGGACTGAAGCTTTCTTT.

V usage is TRBV29-1 and J usage is TRBJ2-2; D ambiguous. The CDR3 has 13 amino acids. Germline V CDR1 and CDR2: SQVTM, ANQGSEA. V was pared by 8 bases and J by 1 base, with 11 bases between. CDR3 sequence: CSTNQENTGELFF. CDR3 coding DNA: TGCAGCACCAACCAGGAGAACACCGGGGAGCTGTTTTTT.

The rearrangement links TRBV15 to TRBJ2-6; D is ambiguous. The germline V gene has CDR1 LNHNV and CDR2 YYDKDF (reference sequence). This CDR3 comprises 15 residues. Trimming took 1 base from V and 2 from J, leaving 6 bases between them. The CDR3 DNA sequence: TGTGCCACCAGCAGAGTACCGGCTGGGGCCAACGTCCTGACTTTC. Its protein product is CATSRVPAGANVLTF. Filled out from reference TRBV15 and TRBJ2-6, the complete variable domain reads DAMVIQNPRYQVTQFGKPVTLSCSQTLNHNVMYWYQQKSSQAPKLLFHYYDKDFNNEADTPDNFQSRRPNTSFCFLDIRSPGLGDTAMYLCATSRVPAGANVLTFGAGSRLTVL.

This clonotype has a count of ten or more. The V gene is TRBV7-6, the J gene TRBJ2-2, with unresolved D. The germline CDR1 and CDR2 sequences are SGHVS and FNYEAQ. Trimming stripped 2 bases from V and 5 bases from J, with 6 bases between. The CDR3 length is 13 residues. The DNA of the CDR3 is TGTGCCAGCAGCTTATCGGATACCGGGGAGCTGTTTTTT. This encodes CASSLSDTGELFF.

V usage is TRBV27 and J usage is TRBJ2-2; no clear D gene. The length of the CDR3 is 14 residues. Germline CDR1 is MNHEY and CDR2 is SMNVEV (reference sequence). Trimming shortened V by 9 bases and J by 6 bases, and 17 bases separated the two germline ends. CDR3 amino acids: CASSKGWVSGELFF. CDR3 in DNA: TGTGCCAGTTCAAAGGGATGGGTTTCCGGGGAGCTGTTTTTT.

In DNA, the CDR3 is TGTGCCAGCAGATTCATATCTAGCGGTGAATACAATGAGCAGTTCTTC. Its protein is CASRFISSGEYNEQFF. The J gene is TRBJ2-1, the V gene TRBV28; TRBD2 matches 7 bases. This CDR3 region has 16 residues. Germline V gives CDR1 MDHEN, CDR2 SYDVKM. V lost 6 bases to trimming and J lost 4 bases; unmatched junction nucleotides: 12.

J is TRBJ2-1 and V is TRBV5-1, with TRBD2 matching over 8 bases. In germline, CDR1 is SGHRS, CDR2 YFSETQ. The CDR3 has 13 residues. Trimming removed 3 bases from V and 7 bases from J; junction bases left unmatched: 3. The CDR3, as DNA: TGCGCCAGCAGCTCGGGACTAGTGAATGAGCAGTTCTTC. It yields the protein CASSSGLVNEQFF.

This clonotype was found many times. The gene calls are TRBV7-2 and TRBJ1-4; D is possibly TRBD1 (5 bases). Per the germline V gene, CDR1 is SGHTA and CDR2 is FQGNSA. The ends were cut back, 4 bases at V and 5 bases at J, with 20 bases in the middle. The length of the CDR3 is 17 residues. The CDR3 protein is CASSSMGLTGHNEKLFF. In nucleotides, the CDR3 is TGTGCCAGCAGCTCAATGGGATTAACGGGGCACAATGAAAAACTGTTTTTT.

The chain is built from TRBV6-2 or TRBV6-3 and TRBJ1-1; D gene uncertain. Between the trimmed V and J ends, which lost 2 bases and 1 base, there was a span of 8 bases. Germline-derived CDR1 and CDR2 are MNHEY and SVGEGT. This CDR3 contains 14 residues. The CDR3 DNA is TGTGCCAGCAGTTACCCGGGAGGGAACACTGAAGCTTTCTTT. This codes for CASSYPGGNTEAFF.

In this sample, this clonotype turned up a few times. The V call is TRBV7-6, the J call TRBJ1-5; weak D call: TRBD1 (5 bases). V lost 8 bases and J lost 9, with 14 bases in between. The germline V gene encodes CDR1 SGHVS and CDR2 FNYEAQ. This CDR3 contains 12 residues. The CDR3 spells CASSGTGGPQHF. DNA of the CDR3: TGTGCCAGCTCCGGGACCGGCGGGCCCCAGCATTTT.

The V and J genes are TRBV6-2 or TRBV6-3 and TRBJ2-7; 8 positions match TRBD1. The CDR3 spans 15 residues. V trimming: 6 bases; J trimming: 4 bases; junction bases outside the gene matches: 11. Germline lookup yields CDR1 MNHEY and CDR2 SVGEGT. CDR3 loop: CASRGISGGPYEQYF. CDR3 sequence (DNA): TGTGCCAGCAGAGGGATCTCAGGGGGCCCTTACGAGCAGTACTTC.

The chain uses TRBV28 and TRBJ2-7; 7 nucleotides match TRBD2. The germline gives CDR1 MDHEN, CDR2 SYDVKM. With V trimmed by 11 bases and J by 9 bases, 7 bases remained unmatched. The CDR3 totals 10 residues. CDR3: CASRGEGQYF. The CDR3 DNA is TGTGCCTCCCGGGGGGAAGGGCAGTACTTC.